The 26 T cell receptor beta chains given below trace back to one sample, sequenced in a study of blood T cell repertoires in COVID-19. Sequenced by immunoSEQ multiplex PCR; TCRdb stores in-frame clones only, minus some. Found here are about 130,000 clones, 70% to 90% of them singletons; the top ten hold approximately 1.1%. The sequenced sample was peripheral blood. The receptor source for this set is a woman older than 75 with acute or convalescent COVID-19.

This chain connects TRBV29-1 to TRBJ1-5, with 8 bases fitting TRBD1. J was trimmed by 6 bases and V by 4 bases; bases with no gene match: 2. The CDR3 covers 12 residues. Germline V gene data show CDR1 as SQVTM and CDR2 as ANQGSEA. The CDR3 here is CSVGTGSQPQHF. CDR3 nucleotide sequence: TGCAGCGTTGGGACAGGGAGTCAGCCCCAGCATTTT.

The table lists this clone with a count of one. V and J are TRBV19 and TRBJ2-2; TRBD1 matches 7 bases. Germline V gives CDR1 LNHDA, CDR2 SQIVND (reference sequence). CDR3 length: 14 residues. The ends lost 6 bases at V and 1 base at J; junction bases unmatched: 2. The CDR3 DNA reads TGTGCCAGTAGGAACAGGGGGAACACCGGGGAGCTGTTTTTT. Translating gives CASRNRGNTGELFF.

The CDR3 nucleotides are TGCGCCAGCAGCTTTGTGGGGAGGGCGAGTAGCGAGCAGTACTTC. Translating gives CASSFVGRASSEQYF. The chain combines TRBV5-1 with TRBJ2-7; 7 bases map to TRBD2. The germline V gene has CDR1 SGHRS and CDR2 YFSETQ. Trimming removed 2 bases from V and 6 bases from J; junction bases left unmatched: 11. The CDR3 runs to 15 residues. Looking up the rest from reference TRBV5-1 and TRBJ2-7 gives the full variable domain: KAGVTQTPRYLIKTRGQQVTLSCSPISGHRSVSWYQQTPGQGLQFLFEYFSETQRNKGNFPGRFSGRQFSNSRSEMNVSTLELGDSALYLCASSFVGRASSEQYFGPGTRLTVT.

CDR3 nucleotides: TGTGCCAGCAGTGAATGGGGACCAACTAGCGGGAGTTCAGATACGCAGTATTTT. Its protein product is CASSEWGPTSGSSDTQYF. The genes are TRBV6-1 and TRBJ2-3; 11 positions agree with TRBD2. Germline V gene lookup returns CDR1 MNHNS and CDR2 SASEGT. Trimming removed 2 bases from V and 4 bases from J; junction bases left unmatched: 11. This CDR3 comprises 18 residues.

The J gene is TRBJ2-1, the V gene TRBV5-4; D may be TRBD2 (6 bases). This CDR3 comprises 16 residues. V was cut by 0 bases and J by 4 bases, with 14 bases left in between. The germline V gene has CDR1 SGHNT and CDR2 YYREEE (reference sequence). The CDR3 protein is CASSLAGSGQYNEQFF. The CDR3 DNA is TGTGCCAGCAGCTTGGCCGGAAGCGGGCAATACAATGAGCAGTTCTTC.

This clone was detected once. This rearrangement joins TRBV5-5 to TRBJ1-1, with D possibly being TRBD1 (5 bases). From germline, CDR1 is SGHKS and CDR2 YYEKEE (reference sequence). This CDR3 has 16 amino acids. V lost 4 bases, J lost 0 bases, and 16 bases lay in between. CDR3: CASSPGRVLVNTEAFF. For the CDR3, the DNA is TGTGCCAGCAGCCCGGGCAGGGTTCTGGTGAACACTGAAGCTTTCTTT.

Here the CDR3 DNA reads TGTGCCAGCAGCTTGCGCCAGGGAGGTTACGAGCAGTACTTC. Its protein product is CASSLRQGGYEQYF. This chain connects TRBV5-5 to TRBJ2-7, with D perhaps matching TRBD2 (6 bases). The CDR3 runs to 14 residues. The V gene's germline CDR1 is SGHKS and CDR2 YYEKEE (reference sequence). V shed 1 base and J shed 4 bases, with 12 bases lying between them.

The chain has TRBV6-5 and TRBJ2-5, with 8 bases matching TRBD1. The germline CDR1 and CDR2 sequences are MNHEY and SVGAGI. The CDR3 loop spans 16 amino acids. Losses at the gene ends were 2 bases for V and 9 bases for J; bases not matched to a gene: 14. The CDR3 region is CASSYLNQGARAAQYF. DNA for the CDR3: TGTGCCAGCAGTTACCTGAACCAGGGGGCGCGGGCAGCCCAGTACTTC.

V and J are TRBV4-3 and TRBJ2-7, with D maybe TRBD2 (5 bases). The CDR3 totals 14 residues. V was shortened by 0 bases and J by 6 bases, with 12 bases between the two germline ends. CDR1 and CDR2 from the germline V gene are LGHNA and YSLEER. This CDR3 is CASSQDLIGVEQYF. The CDR3 bases are TGCGCCAGCAGCCAAGATCTTATCGGGGTCGAGCAGTACTTC.

The chain couples TRBV28 to TRBJ2-1; possible D gene TRBD2, 6 bases. V was pared by 3 bases and J by 5 bases, with 14 bases between. Germline V gives CDR1 MDHEN, CDR2 SYDVKM. This CDR3 spans 15 amino acids. Here the CDR3 reads CASSLVGGGNNEQFF. The CDR3 nucleotides read TGTGCCAGCAGTTTGGTGGGTGGAGGGAACAATGAGCAGTTCTTC.

The V call is TRBV6-5, the J call TRBJ1-2, with TRBD1 as a possible D gene (5 bases). Trimming cost V 6 bases and J 3 bases, with 8 bases left between them. CDR3 length equals 12 residues. CDR1 and CDR2 from the germline V gene are MNHEY and SVGAGI. In DNA form, the CDR3 reads TGTGCCAGCAGACAGGTCGACTATGGCTACACCTTC. Protein sequence: CASRQVDYGYTF.

The chain uses TRBV27 and TRBJ2-1, with a weak D call TRBD2 (7 bases). Between the trimmed V and J ends, which lost 9 bases and 4 bases, there was a span of 16 bases. The CDR3 is made up of 14 amino acids. CDR1 is MNHEY, CDR2 SMNVEV, per germline (reference sequence). The DNA of the CDR3 is TGTGCCAGTCAGGGAGGGGGGTATTACAATGAGCAGTTCTTC. This sequence encodes CASQGGGYYNEQFF.

This clone occurred once. This chain uses TRBV2 with TRBJ1-3; 7 bases fit TRBD1. CDR1 and CDR2 from the germline V gene are SNHLY and FYNNEI. After removal of 5 bases from V and 0 bases from J, the junction contained 4 bases not matched to a gene. This CDR3 region has 15 residues. DNA for the CDR3: TGTGCCAGCAGTTCCGACAGGGCCTCTGGAAACACCATATATTTT. As protein: CASSSDRASGNTIYF.

V gene TRBV6-5 combines with J gene TRBJ1-1, with TRBD1 matching over 8 bases. CDR1 MNHEY and CDR2 SVGAGI come from the germline V gene. Germline trimming cut 7 bases from V and 8 bases from J; bases unmatched to any gene: 9. The CDR3 sequence is 13 residues long. This CDR3 reads CASTRQGSKEAFF. The DNA for the CDR3 is TGTGCCAGCACCAGACAGGGGTCGAAGGAAGCTTTCTTT.

This rearrangement joins TRBV28 to TRBJ2-5; tentatively, D is TRBD1 (5 bases). CDR3 length equals 14 residues. Germline lookup yields CDR1 MDHEN and CDR2 SYDVKM. Trimming left V 7 bases short and J 2 bases short, with 14 bases between. CDR3: CASNPGKRQETQYF. In nucleotides, the CDR3 is TGTGCCAGCAACCCAGGGAAGAGGCAAGAGACCCAGTACTTC.

The CDR3 sequence: CASSQDHWEQGFRGTNTEAFF. The CDR3 nucleotides are TGCGCCAGCAGCCAAGATCATTGGGAGCAGGGGTTTCGAGGAACTAACACTGAAGCTTTCTTT. This sequence joins TRBV4-1 and TRBJ1-1; the D gene is possibly TRBD1 (6 bases). Germline CDR1 and CDR2: MGHRA and YSYEKL. V was shortened by 0 bases and J by 2 bases, with 28 bases between the two germline ends. The CDR3 has 21 amino acids.

In DNA, the CDR3 is TGTGCCAGCAGCTTTACAGGGCGAGAGGGAGAAAAACTGTTTTTT. This translates into CASSFTGREGEKLFF. The chain carries TRBV7-8 and TRBJ1-4; perhaps TRBD1 as D (6 bases). In germline, CDR1 is SGHVS, CDR2 FQNEAQ. The CDR3 spans 15 residues. V lost 3 bases to trimming and J lost 8 bases, with 16 bases between them.

The CDR3 nucleotides read TGTGCCAGCAGCGTGGGACAGGGGAACTTCGGTCAGCCCCAGCATTTT. Translation: CASSVGQGNFGQPQHF. The chain has TRBV5-8 and TRBJ1-5; 10 nucleotides match TRBD1. The CDR3 extends over 16 amino acids. The V gene end was trimmed by 4 bases and the J gene end by 6 bases; junction bases not matched to a gene: 10. Per germline, CDR1 SGHTS and CDR2 YDEGEE.

CDR3: CASSLSGGTQYF. CDR3 coding DNA: TGTGCCAGCAGTTTAAGCGGTGGGACCCAGTACTTC. The V gene is TRBV28, the J gene TRBJ2-5; weak D call: TRBD2 (5 bases). Germline V gene sequence: CDR1 MDHEN, CDR2 SYDVKM. The CDR3 has 12 residues. Trimming took off 2 bases at V and 7 bases at J, with 8 bases between the two ends.

This clone has only a few counts. This chain joins TRBV5-4 and TRBJ1-5; D unclear. Germline values: CDR1 SGHNT, CDR2 YYREEE (reference sequence). The ends were cut back, 4 bases at V and 5 bases at J, with 10 bases in the middle. This CDR3 spans 13 amino acids. The CDR3 protein is CASSLDGDQPQHF. CDR3 bases: TGTGCCAGCAGCCTAGACGGGGATCAGCCCCAGCATTTT.

The chain recombines TRBV11-3 with TRBJ2-5, with 7 bases that match TRBD2. J gave up 2 bases and V 5 bases, and 2 bases lay outside the gene matches. The CDR3 loop spans 13 amino acids. In germline, CDR1 is SGHNT, CDR2 YENEEA. This CDR3 is CASSPGRQETQYF. CDR3 sequence (DNA): TGTGCCAGCAGCCCCGGGAGGCAAGAGACCCAGTACTTC.

The rearrangement joins TRBV7-9 to TRBJ1-1; D gene unclear. Trimming took 7 bases from V and 0 from J, leaving 18 bases between them. The CDR3 totals 16 residues. In germline, CDR1 is SEHNR, CDR2 FQNEAQ (reference sequence). CDR3 bases: TGTGCCAGCACCGGTGCGCTTAGTCATTTGAACACTGAAGCTTTCTTT. This codes for CASTGALSHLNTEAFF.

V gene TRBV5-1 combines with J gene TRBJ2-3; D is possibly TRBD2 (6 bases). Germline CDR1 and CDR2: SGHRS and YFSETQ. Deletions cut 3 bases from V and 0 bases from J, with 11 bases between. The CDR3 runs 15 residues. In DNA, the CDR3 is TGCGCCAGCAGCTCCCGAGGAGGGAGCACAGATACGCAGTATTTT. It yields the protein CASSSRGGSTDTQYF.

The chain recombines TRBV19 with TRBJ2-3; 9 bases agree with TRBD1. The J segment lost 7 bases and the V segment lost 3 bases, leaving 17 bases of the junction unmatched. The CDR3 consists of 18 residues. The germline V gene encodes CDR1 LNHDA and CDR2 SQIVND (reference sequence). As DNA, the CDR3 is TGTGCCAGTAGTATGGGGCCCCCGGCGGGGACAGGGATGAATACGCAGTATTTT. Translated, it gives CASSMGPPAGTGMNTQYF.

The V gene is TRBV18, the J gene TRBJ1-1; possibly TRBD1 for D (6 bases). In germline, CDR1 is KGHSH, CDR2 LQKENI. The V end was cut by 3 bases, the J end by 1 base, with 9 bases between. The CDR3 is 14 amino acids. The CDR3 sequence is CASSPDRTNTEAFF. DNA of the CDR3: TGTGCCAGCTCACCTGACAGGACGAACACTGAAGCTTTCTTT.

This clone was recorded a few times. The J gene is TRBJ1-2, the V gene TRBV10-3, with D perhaps TRBD1 (6 bases). The CDR3 extends over 15 amino acids. Trimming removed 6 bases from V and 3 bases from J, with 17 bases in between. Germline CDR1 is ENHRY and CDR2 is SYGVKD. This CDR3 is CAIRQQEEGDYGYTF. CDR3 bases: TGTGCCATCAGGCAACAGGAAGAGGGGGACTATGGCTACACCTTC.